This TCR beta chain was obtained from a study of T cell changes during pregnancy in multiple sclerosis. TCRdb's copy holds only in-frame clones and misses some; the assay was immunoSEQ multiplex PCR. Here the sample spans over 50,000 clones, 92% being singletons. V lost 0 bases to trimming and J lost 5 bases, with 11 bases between them. The CDR3 totals 15 residues. Germline values: CDR1 SGHRS, CDR2 YFSETQ. Sequenced material: CD4+ T cells from peripheral blood mononuclear cells, taken after pregnancy. The receptor's source is a female donor with multiple sclerosis, enrolled in a pregnancy study. The rearrangement uses TRBV5-1 and TRBJ2-2, with a weak D call TRBD2 (6 bases). CDR3 sequence: CASSLGLGGTGELFF. The CDR3 DNA follows: TGCGCCAGCAGCTTGGGCCTGGGGGGAACCGGGGAGCTGTTTTTT. Drawing the rest from reference TRBV5-1 and TRBJ2-2, the complete variable domain is KAGVTQTPRYLIKTRGQQVTLSCSPISGHRSVSWYQQTPGQGLQFLFEYFSETQRNKGNFPGRFSGRQFSNSRSEMNVSTLELGDSALYLCASSLGLGGTGELFFGEGSRLTVL.